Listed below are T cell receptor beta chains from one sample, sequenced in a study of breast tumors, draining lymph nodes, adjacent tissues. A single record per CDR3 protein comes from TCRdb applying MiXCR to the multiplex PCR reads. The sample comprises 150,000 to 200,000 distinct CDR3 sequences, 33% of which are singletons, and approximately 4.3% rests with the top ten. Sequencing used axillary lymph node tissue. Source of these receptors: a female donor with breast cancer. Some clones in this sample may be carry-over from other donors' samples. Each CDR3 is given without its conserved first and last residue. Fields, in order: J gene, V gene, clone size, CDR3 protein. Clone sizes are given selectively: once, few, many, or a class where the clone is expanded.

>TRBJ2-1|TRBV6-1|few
ASSATALSYNEQF
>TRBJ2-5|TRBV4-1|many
ASSQEGRYQETQY
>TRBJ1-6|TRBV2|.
ASKGGSGTDNSPLH
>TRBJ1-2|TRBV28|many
ASSLQSYYGYT
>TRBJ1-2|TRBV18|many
ASSPDPRQFFNYGYT
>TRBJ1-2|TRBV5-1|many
ASSADPGQGADGYT
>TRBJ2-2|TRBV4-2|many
ASSQARGAGNTGELF
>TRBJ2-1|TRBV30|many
ACLSGYNYNEQF
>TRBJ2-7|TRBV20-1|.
SARQGPYEPY
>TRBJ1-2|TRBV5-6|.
ASSSTRAPEGYT
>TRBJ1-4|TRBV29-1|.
SVSGLGPGRNEKLF
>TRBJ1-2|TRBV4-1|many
ASSQDRVGYGYT
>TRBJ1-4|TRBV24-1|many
ATSPGQTTNEKLF
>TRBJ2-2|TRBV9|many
ASSVEGGRAGELF
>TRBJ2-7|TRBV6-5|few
ASSYGRGGKGEQY
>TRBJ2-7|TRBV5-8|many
ASSLFGGYEQY
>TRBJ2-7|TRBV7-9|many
ASSLLAGPSYEQY
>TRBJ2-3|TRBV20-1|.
SARDEGEQPPDTQY
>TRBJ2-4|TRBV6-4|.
ASSDALGGGEEGNIQY
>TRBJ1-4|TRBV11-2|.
ASSSTGRNEKLF
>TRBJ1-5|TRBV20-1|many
SARGTPNTNQPQH
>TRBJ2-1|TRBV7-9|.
ASSLAQATYNEQF
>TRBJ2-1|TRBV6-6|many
ASSSASGYYNEQF
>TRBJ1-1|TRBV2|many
ASSRQEIEAF
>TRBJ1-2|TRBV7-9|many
ASSLAAAGGYGYT
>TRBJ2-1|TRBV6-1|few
ASSEVTKENEQF
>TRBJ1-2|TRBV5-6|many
ASSLPQANYGYT
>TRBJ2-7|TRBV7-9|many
ASSLGYAGAYEQY
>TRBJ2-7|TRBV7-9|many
ASSTTSLRAHEQY
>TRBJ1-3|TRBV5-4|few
ASSPDLTSGNTIY
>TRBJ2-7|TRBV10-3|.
AIRTSGGPYEQY
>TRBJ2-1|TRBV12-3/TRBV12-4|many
ASRPMTSGRLNEQF
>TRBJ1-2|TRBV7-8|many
ASSLTGYGYT
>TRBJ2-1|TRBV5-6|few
ASSWSRGSGTKYNEQF
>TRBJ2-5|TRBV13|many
ASSLRTGEAETQY
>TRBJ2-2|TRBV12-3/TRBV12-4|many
ASSFGTANTGELF
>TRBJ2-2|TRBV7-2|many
ASTPGLAVVGELF
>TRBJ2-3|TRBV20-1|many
SARDGSGGAVTDTQY
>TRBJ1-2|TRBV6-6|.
ASTPDYGYT
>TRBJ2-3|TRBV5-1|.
ASSGDTDTQY
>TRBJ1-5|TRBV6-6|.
ATDDRVGSYEH
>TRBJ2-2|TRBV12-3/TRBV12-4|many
ASSTDSNTGELF
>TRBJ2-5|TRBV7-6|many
ASSLGGSGSETQY
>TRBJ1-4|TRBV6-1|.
AGSPPGGLKLF
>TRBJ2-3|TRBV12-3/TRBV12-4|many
ASRNPSVSLTDTQY
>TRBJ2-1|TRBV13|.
ASSLLLRGEGNEQF